This is a list of T cell receptor beta chains from one sample in a study of blood T cell repertoires in COVID-19. TCRdb keeps only in-frame clones here, not all; method: immunoSEQ multiplex PCR. Of 130,000 to 150,000 clones in the sample, around 81% are singletons; the top ten hold 10% to 15%. The specimen sequenced was peripheral blood. The receptor source for this set is a man in his 60s with active or convalescent COVID-19. The CDR3 runs from the conserved cysteine through the conserved F or W. D genes are given only for firm matches. Not all rows give a size; the values are once, few, many and, for expanded clones, a class.

d_gene,abundance,j_gene,v_gene,CDR3aa,CDR3nt
-,few,TRBJ1-5,TRBV4-3,CASSQVWEQARISQPQHF,TGCGCCAGCAGCCAAGTCTGGGAACAGGCCCGAATCAGTCAGCCCCAGCATTTT
-,few,TRBJ2-7,TRBV29-1,CSVGQAAEQYF,TGCAGCGTGGGCCAGGCCGCCGAGCAGTACTTC
TRBD1,-,TRBJ2-7,TRBV7-8,CASSRIGQGRGEQYF,TGTGCCAGCAGCCGAATAGGACAGGGGCGCGGCGAGCAGTACTTC
TRBD2,many,TRBJ2-7,TRBV18,CASSPRDYGTYEQYF,TGTGCCAGCTCACCACGGGACTATGGGACCTACGAGCAGTACTTC
TRBD2,-,TRBJ2-2,TRBV7-6,CASSSRTSGRKWNTGELFF,TGTGCCAGCAGCTCCAGGACTAGCGGGAGGAAATGGAACACCGGGGAGCTGTTTTTT
-,-,TRBJ2-7,TRBV5-1,CASSLQGSPSYEQYF,TGCGCCAGCAGCTTACAAGGGAGTCCTTCCTACGAGCAGTACTTC
TRBD1,-,TRBJ1-2,TRBV6-5,CASRQGAGGYTF,TGTGCCAGCAGACAGGGGGCGGGTGGCTACACCTTC
TRBD1,-,TRBJ2-2,TRBV5-1,CASSPRTGAPTGELFF,TGCGCCAGCAGCCCCAGGACAGGGGCACCCACCGGGGAGCTGTTTTTT
-,-,TRBJ2-1,TRBV27,CASSSGGPPYNEQFF,TGTGCCAGCAGTTCCGGCGGCCCCCCCTACAATGAGCAGTTCTTC
TRBD2,-,TRBJ2-7,TRBV6-2/TRBV6-3,CASRPLAGRGYEQYF,TGTGCCAGCAGACCTCTAGCGGGGAGGGGTTACGAGCAGTACTTC
TRBD1,-,TRBJ2-7,TRBV15,CATSRDLGQAYEQYF,TGTGCCACCAGCAGAGATCTGGGACAGGCCTACGAGCAGTACTTC
TRBD1,-,TRBJ1-5,TRBV18,CASSPVSAGQGGRPQHF,TGTGCCAGCTCACCGGTCTCAGCGGGACAGGGGGGACGGCCCCAGCATTTT
-,many,TRBJ1-3,TRBV9,CASSVARDNSGNTIYF,TGTGCCAGCAGCGTGGCCCGGGACAACTCTGGAAACACCATATATTTT
-,-,TRBJ1-1,TRBV7-9,CASSWQGSLNTEAFF,TGTGCCAGCAGCTGGCAGGGAAGTCTTAACACTGAAGCTTTCTTT
TRBD1,-,TRBJ1-3,TRBV9,CASSEGQGSSGNTIYF,TGTGCCAGCAGTGAGGGACAGGGTAGCTCTGGAAACACCATATATTTT
-,-,TRBJ1-2,TRBV20-1,CSAYQGDGYTF,TGCAGTGCTTATCAGGGCGATGGCTACACCTTC
-,-,TRBJ2-5,TRBV21-1,CASSLRLAGGLETQYF,TGTGCCAGCAGCCTCCGACTAGCGGGAGGATTAGAGACCCAGTACTTC